Listed below are T cell receptor beta chains from one sample, sequenced in a study of blood T cell repertoires in COVID-19. Sequencing was performed with immunoSEQ multiplex PCR; in TCRdb, only in-frame clones are kept and a portion is missing. The table lists 110,000 to 150,000 clones, roughly 80% of them singletons. The material sequenced was peripheral blood. Receptor source: a man aged 50 or older with active or convalescent COVID-19. Each CDR3 is given with its conserved first and last residue. The order of the fields is clone size, J gene, D gene, V gene, CDR3 protein, CDR3 DNA. The D gene is left open where the match is weak. Expanded clones are given a class, and other clones once, few, many or no size at all.

>once|TRBJ2-3|TRBD2|TRBV23-1
CASSQALAGGGTDTQYF
TGCGCCAGCAGTCAGGCGTTAGCGGGAGGGGGCACAGATACGCAGTATTTT
>-|TRBJ1-4|-|TRBV14
CASSQPAGNEKLFF
TGTGCCAGCAGCCAGCCGGCAGGGAATGAAAAACTGTTTTTT
>once|TRBJ1-3|TRBD1|TRBV12-5
CASGLGTGGSGNTIYF
TGTGCTAGTGGTTTGGGGACAGGGGGCTCTGGAAACACCATATATTTT
>-|TRBJ2-2|TRBD1|TRBV19
CASSARQGNTGELFF
TGTGCCAGTAGTGCGCGACAGGGGAACACCGGGGAGCTGTTTTTT
>-|TRBJ2-1|-|TRBV11-3
CASSASRGGSYNEQFF
TGTGCCAGCAGCGCTTCCCGGGGTGGTTCCTACAATGAGCAGTTCTTC
>-|TRBJ2-7|-|TRBV5-6
CASSAQISYEQYF
TGTGCCAGCAGCGCACAGATTTCCTACGAGCAGTACTTC
>-|TRBJ2-2|TRBD2|TRBV6-2/TRBV6-3
CASSYRTSGSRGTGELFF
TGTGCCAGCAGTTACAGGACTAGCGGGAGTAGAGGCACCGGGGAGCTGTTTTTT
>-|TRBJ1-5|-|TRBV21-1
CASSTLRNSNQPQHF
TGTGCCAGCAGCACCCTCAGGAATAGCAATCAGCCCCAGCATTTT
>-|TRBJ2-5|TRBD2|TRBV11-3
CASSPKRESFPETQYF
TGTGCCAGCAGCCCCAAGCGGGAGAGTTTCCCAGAGACCCAGTACTTC
>-|TRBJ2-2|TRBD2|TRBV7-3
CASSLRLAGVTGELFF
TGTGCCAGCAGCTTAAGACTAGCGGGAGTAACCGGGGAGCTGTTTTTT
>few|TRBJ1-5|-|TRBV5-6
CASSFRASNQPQHF
TGTGCCAGCAGCTTTAGAGCTAGCAATCAGCCCCAGCATTTT
>-|TRBJ1-3|-|TRBV10-3
CAISLQGNTIYF
TGTGCCATCAGTCTACAGGGAAACACCATATATTTT
>few|TRBJ2-6|-|TRBV28
CASIQGLSGANVLTF
TGTGCCAGTATTCAGGGGCTCTCTGGGGCCAACGTCCTGACTTTC
>-|TRBJ2-5|-|TRBV15
CATSRDNDAGTALSQYF
TGTGCCACCAGCAGAGATAACGACGCCGGGACTGCACTTTCCCAGTACTTC
>-|TRBJ1-3|TRBD1|TRBV9
CASSVGRDRGRIESGNTIYF
TGTGCCAGCAGCGTCGGTCGGGACAGGGGGCGGATTGAGTCTGGAAACACCATATATTTT
>few|TRBJ2-1|TRBD2|TRBV9
CASSVKAGADNEQFF
TGTGCCAGCAGCGTAAAGGCGGGAGCGGACAATGAGCAGTTCTTC
>-|TRBJ2-7|-|TRBV19
CASSSHDSSYEQYF
TGTGCCAGTAGTTCCCACGACAGCTCCTACGAGCAGTACTTC
>-|TRBJ1-6|TRBD1|TRBV7-3
CASRLARQGKSPLHF
TGTGCCAGCAGATTGGCACGACAGGGGAAGTCACCCCTCCACTTT
>-|TRBJ1-4|TRBD1|TRBV10-3
CAISEGQAEEKLFF
TGTGCCATCAGTGAGGGACAGGCGGAGGAAAAACTGTTTTTT
>-|TRBJ1-2|TRBD1|TRBV24-1
CATSDYTGGASGYTF
TGTGCCACCAGTGATTATACAGGGGGCGCCTCTGGCTACACCTTC
>few|TRBJ2-7|TRBD2|TRBV4-2
CASSLTSGSYEQYF
TGTGCCAGCAGCCTAACTAGCGGGAGTTACGAGCAGTACTTC
>-|TRBJ1-1|TRBD1|TRBV30
CASDLDRGNTEAFF
TGTGCCTCTGACTTGGACAGGGGGAACACTGAAGCTTTCTTT
>-|TRBJ1-4|TRBD1|TRBV2
CASRKTRQGWEKLFF
TGTGCCAGCAGGAAGACCAGACAGGGCTGGGAAAAACTGTTTTTT
>once|TRBJ1-2|-|TRBV18
CASSLSTVLLVGYTF
TGTGCCAGCTCACTTTCCACGGTCCTACTTGTTGGCTACACCTTC
>-|TRBJ2-7|-|TRBV30
CAWRQGQSSYEQYF
TGTGCCTGGAGGCAAGGACAAAGCTCCTACGAGCAGTACTTC
>-|TRBJ2-1|-|TRBV5-1
CASSFLSGSAYNEQFF
TGCGCCAGCAGCTTCCTCAGCGGGTCAGCCTACAATGAGCAGTTCTTC
>-|TRBJ1-4|-|TRBV7-9
CASSLVTVGEKLFF
TGTGCCAGCAGCTTAGTGACAGTCGGTGAAAAACTGTTTTTT
>-|TRBJ1-5|-|TRBV24-1
CATSDPDRNQPQHF
TGTGCCACCAGTGATCCCGACAGGAATCAGCCCCAGCATTTT
>few|TRBJ1-1|-|TRBV3-1/TRBV3-2
CASSQDLGGHIISTEAFF
TGTGCCAGCAGCCAAGATCTGGGGGGGCACATAATCAGCACTGAAGCTTTCTTT
>-|TRBJ2-3|TRBD2|TRBV5-1
CASSLGGGGEVDTQYF
TGCGCCAGCAGCTTGGGCGGCGGGGGAGAGGTAGATACGCAGTATTTT
>-|TRBJ1-5|-|TRBV5-1
CASSLELAVRGQPQHF
TGCGCCAGCAGCTTGGAATTGGCAGTAAGGGGGCAGCCCCAGCATTTT
>-|TRBJ1-5|-|TRBV2
CASSLTGENQPQHF
TGTGCCAGCAGCCTAACAGGAGAGAATCAGCCCCAGCATTTT
>-|TRBJ1-5|-|TRBV12-5
CASGPNGEEQPQHF
TGTGCTAGTGGCCCCAATGGGGAGGAGCAGCCCCAGCATTTT
>-|TRBJ2-7|TRBD2|TRBV4-1
CASSPGTSGSLYEQYF
TGCGCCAGCAGCCCCGGGACTAGCGGGAGCCTTTACGAGCAGTACTTC
>-|TRBJ1-1|TRBD1|TRBV7-3
CASSPGQRNTEAFF
TGTGCCAGCAGCCCGGGACAGAGGAACACTGAAGCTTTCTTT
>-|TRBJ2-5|TRBD1|TRBV9
CASSVGPGGLETQYF
TGTGCCAGCAGCGTAGGTCCAGGGGGCTTAGAGACCCAGTACTTC
>-|TRBJ2-1|-|TRBV21-1
CASSKGDEGVVIREQFF
TGTGCCAGCAGCAAAGGAGATGAGGGAGTGGTAATCCGGGAGCAGTTCTTC
>-|TRBJ2-7|TRBD2|TRBV30
CAWSVGREGTYEQYF
TGTGCCTGGAGTGTGGGGCGGGAGGGTACCTACGAGCAGTACTTC
>many|TRBJ1-1|-|TRBV19
CASSIRVNTEAFF
TGTGCCAGTAGTATCAGGGTGAACACTGAAGCTTTCTTT
>-|TRBJ1-2|TRBD1|TRBV7-3
CASSLTGGSPYYGYTF
TGTGCCAGCAGCCTTACAGGGGGAAGTCCCTACTATGGCTACACCTTC
>-|TRBJ2-1|TRBD2|TRBV5-1
CASSLVGLADYNEQFF
TGCGCCAGCAGCTTGGTAGGCCTAGCGGACTACAATGAGCAGTTCTTC
>-|TRBJ1-4|-|TRBV7-9
CASSWGESNEKLFF
TGTGCCAGCAGCTGGGGGGAGAGTAATGAAAAACTGTTTTTT
>-|TRBJ2-1|TRBD2|TRBV2
CASRDLAGPSYNEQFF
TGTGCCAGCAGAGACCTAGCGGGTCCCTCCTACAATGAGCAGTTCTTC
>-|TRBJ2-6|TRBD2|TRBV6-5
CASSYAGGGANVLTF
TGTGCCAGCAGTTACGCGGGAGGCGGGGCCAACGTCCTGACTTTC
>once|TRBJ2-2|TRBD2|TRBV5-4
CASSLGTSTGELFF
TGTGCCAGCAGCTTGGGGACTAGTACCGGGGAGCTGTTTTTT
>-|TRBJ2-5|TRBD1|TRBV24-1
CATSDTTGLETQYF
TGTGCCACCAGTGATACGACAGGGTTAGAGACCCAGTACTTC
>once|TRBJ2-3|TRBD2|TRBV2
CARPRASGSTDTQYF
TGTGCCAGACCTCGGGCTAGCGGAAGCACAGATACGCAGTATTTT
>-|TRBJ1-1|-|TRBV6-1
CASSEASPNTEAFF
TGTGCCAGCAGTGAAGCGAGCCCGAACACTGAAGCTTTCTTT
>-|TRBJ2-7|-|TRBV28
CASSLGAYEQYF
TGTGCCAGCAGTTTGGGCGCCTACGAGCAGTACTTC
>-|TRBJ2-5|-|TRBV7-2
CASSFLLETQYF
TGTGCCAGCAGCTTCCTCCTTGAGACCCAGTACTTC
>-|TRBJ1-2|TRBD1|TRBV19
CASSIPSGTVIYGYTF
TGTGCCAGTAGTATCCCCTCCGGGACAGTAATCTATGGCTACACCTTC
>once|TRBJ2-1|-|TRBV2
CASSQDRNNEQFF
TGTGCCAGCAGTCAGGACAGAAACAATGAGCAGTTCTTC
>-|TRBJ2-5|-|TRBV28
CASSLGGLQETQYF
TGTGCCAGCAGTTTAGGCGGGTTACAAGAGACCCAGTACTTC
>-|TRBJ1-2|-|TRBV25-1
CASSEPGVYGYTF
TGTGCCAGCAGTGAACCAGGTGTCTATGGCTACACCTTC